The 21 T cell receptor beta chains reported below all come from one sample, sequenced in a study of T cell responses to AZD1222 COVID-19 vaccine. TCRdb's table, derived via immunoSEQ multiplex PCR, lists solely in-frame clones and lacks some. The data show around 120,000 clones, with 65% to 90% seen just once and around a quarter held by the top ten. Sample: peripheral blood, taken 28 days after the second AZD1222 dose. These receptors all stem from an adult who received the AZD1222 COVID-19 vaccine.

CDR3 bases: TGCGCCAGCAGCCTCGGACAGAGCACAGATACGCAGTATTTT. Amino acid sequence: CASSLGQSTDTQYF. The chain has TRBV4-1 and TRBJ2-3; D perhaps matches TRBD1 (6 bases). The germline V gene has CDR1 MGHRA and CDR2 YSYEKL. V gave up 4 bases and J gave up 0 bases, with 8 bases separating them. This CDR3 contains 14 residues.

V usage is TRBV18 and J usage is TRBJ1-4; TRBD1 is a possible D gene (5 bases). V shed 4 bases and J shed 5 bases, with 17 bases lying between them. Germline V gives CDR1 KGHSH, CDR2 LQKENI. The CDR3 has 16 residues. CDR3 in amino acids: CASSRGNLRDNEKLFF. CDR3 DNA sequence: TGTGCCAGCTCACGGGGTAACCTACGGGACAATGAAAAACTGTTTTTT.

This clone showed up just a few times. The V and J genes are TRBV7-9 and TRBJ2-2, with no clear D. The V and J ends lost 4 bases and 6 bases respectively, with 9 bases between them. The V gene's germline CDR1 is SEHNR and CDR2 FQNEAQ (reference sequence). The CDR3 is 13 residues long. CDR3 DNA sequence: TGTGCCAGCAGCTCCTGGGCCGCCGGGGAGCTGTTTTTT. Its protein is CASSSWAAGELFF.

The chain recombines TRBV29-1 with TRBJ1-1; D remains ambiguous. The CDR3 length is 12 residues. CDR1 and CDR2 from the germline V gene are SQVTM and ANQGSEA. V shed 1 base and J shed 1 base, with 4 bases lying between them. CDR3 sequence reads: CSVEVKNTEAFF. The CDR3 DNA follows: TGCAGCGTTGAAGTGAAGAACACTGAAGCTTTCTTT.

This clone was observed once. The rearrangement joins TRBV11-2 to TRBJ2-7; D is unclear. Germline loops: CDR1 SGHAT, CDR2 FQNNGV. The V end was cut by 1 base, the J end by 3 bases, with 10 bases between. CDR3 length: 14 residues. As DNA, the CDR3 is TGTGCCAGCAGCTTAGTCGTCCAACTCTACGAGCAGTACTTC. Amino acids: CASSLVVQLYEQYF.

The rearrangement links TRBV4-1 to TRBJ1-1; TRBD1 might be the D (5 bases). V was cut by 5 bases and J by 7 bases, with 17 bases left in between. The CDR3 extends over 14 amino acids. The V gene's germline CDR1 is MGHRA and CDR2 YSYEKL. CDR3 residues: CASSVRGTNDEAFF. The CDR3 DNA sequence: TGCGCCAGCAGCGTTCGAGGGACCAATGATGAAGCTTTCTTT.

This chain links TRBV7-9 with TRBJ2-3; TRBD1 agrees at 7 bases. There are 13 residues in the CDR3. Germline V gene data show CDR1 as SEHNR and CDR2 as FQNEAQ (reference sequence). V lost 11 bases, J lost 4 bases, and 9 bases stayed unmatched. The CDR3 is CAGHQGDADTQYF. The CDR3, as DNA: TGTGCCGGACACCAGGGGGACGCAGATACGCAGTATTTT.

V and J are TRBV5-5 and TRBJ2-1; no clear D gene. CDR1 is SGHKS and CDR2 is YYEKEE in the germline V gene (reference sequence). The CDR3 contains 15 residues. V was cut by 4 bases and J by 0 bases, with 11 bases left in between. The CDR3 DNA is TGTGCCAGCAGCACGGACCTTAGCTCCTACAATGAGCAGTTCTTC. It codes for CASSTDLSSYNEQFF.

In its sample, this clone was seen a few times. The junction shows a germline mismatch at one end, possibly a read error. The chain combines TRBV7-2 with TRBJ2-5, with D hard to call. CDR1 SGHTA and CDR2 FQGNSA come from the germline V gene. The length of the CDR3 is 15 residues. This CDR3 is CASSPEVGYQESQYF. DNA for the CDR3: TGTGCCAGCAGCCCAGAGGTGGGCTACCAAGAGTCCCAGTACTTC.

V and J are TRBV6-1 and TRBJ1-5; unclear D gene. Trimming left V 1 base short and J 0 bases short, with 13 bases between. CDR1 and CDR2 (germline): MNHNS, SASEGT. This CDR3 has 17 residues. The CDR3 DNA reads TGTGCCAGCAGTGAAGGCCCAGTGTGGAATAGCAATCAGCCCCAGCATTTT. Amino acid sequence: CASSEGPVWNSNQPQHF.

The V and J genes are TRBV18 and TRBJ2-2; tentatively, D is TRBD1 (6 bases). The CDR3 has 15 residues. The V gene lost 3 bases and the J gene lost 2 bases, with 10 bases spanning the gap. The germline CDR1 and CDR2 sequences are KGHSH and LQKENI. This CDR3 is CASSPTTGNTGELFF. The CDR3 DNA sequence: TGTGCCAGCTCACCCACGACAGGAAACACCGGGGAGCTGTTTTTT. Full variable domain (remainder filled in from reference TRBV18 and TRBJ2-2): NAGVMQNPRHLVRRRGQEARLRCSPMKGHSHVYWYRQLPEEGLKFMVYLQKENIIDESGMPKERFSAEFPKEGPSILRIQQVVRGDSAAYFCASSPTTGNTGELFFGEGSRLTVL.

V usage is TRBV4-3 and J usage is TRBJ1-4; D perhaps matches TRBD1 (6 bases). The germline V gene encodes CDR1 LGHNA and CDR2 YSLEER. The CDR3 spans 17 residues. V was pared by 2 bases and J by 6 bases, with 19 bases between. CDR3 in amino acids: CASSQRKIQGPYEKLFF. CDR3 coding DNA: TGCGCCAGCAGCCAACGGAAAATACAGGGACCCTATGAAAAACTGTTTTTT.

V gene TRBV2 combines with J gene TRBJ1-4, with D perhaps TRBD1 (5 bases). CDR1 SNHLY and CDR2 FYNNEI come from the germline V gene. V was trimmed by 8 bases and J by 8 bases, leaving 9 bases between them. The CDR3 consists of 11 residues. The CDR3 here is CASGHGEKLFF. In DNA, the CDR3 is TGTGCCAGCGGACATGGCGAAAAACTGTTTTTT.

This clone was counted between two and nine times. J is TRBJ1-4 and V is TRBV9; 9 bases are shared with TRBD1. Trimming removed 4 bases from V and 3 bases from J; junction bases left unmatched: 4. Germline V lookup: CDR1 SGDLS, CDR2 YYNGEE. This CDR3 is 15 amino acids long. The CDR3 protein is CASSSWTGANEKLFF. CDR3 in DNA: TGTGCCAGCAGCTCCTGGACAGGGGCTAATGAAAAACTGTTTTTT.

The rearrangement links TRBV11-3 to TRBJ2-1; 8 bases are shared with TRBD2. Per germline, CDR1 SGHNT and CDR2 YENEEA. The CDR3 totals 16 residues. V shed 4 bases and J 1 base; nucleotides not matched to a gene: 6. DNA of the CDR3: TGTGCCAGCAGCTCCCGGGGGGGACCATCCTACAATGAGCAGTTCTTC. It specifies CASSSRGGPSYNEQFF.

CDR3 in amino acids: CASSQGSGGPYNEQFF. The CDR3 DNA is TGCGCCAGCAGCCAGGGGAGCGGGGGACCTTACAATGAGCAGTTCTTC. V and J are TRBV4-3 and TRBJ2-1; 8 bases fit TRBD2. Per the germline V gene, CDR1 is LGHNA and CDR2 is YSLEER. The CDR3 runs 16 residues. J lost 4 bases, V lost 3 bases, and 8 bases had no gene match.

This clone has just one count. The rearrangement links TRBV2 to TRBJ1-1, with a tentative D call TRBD1 (5 bases). This CDR3 is built from 13 residues. V shed 6 bases and J shed 3 bases, with 11 bases lying between them. Looked up from germline, CDR1 is SNHLY and CDR2 is FYNNEI. The CDR3 spells CASSPQGYTEAFF. CDR3 sequence (DNA): TGTGCCAGCAGCCCTCAGGGCTACACTGAAGCTTTCTTT.

The rearrangement uses TRBV10-1 and TRBJ1-1; possible D gene TRBD1, 6 bases. CDR1 WNHNN and CDR2 SYGVQD come from the germline V gene (reference sequence). The CDR3 is made up of 14 amino acids. V lost 2 bases, J lost 7 bases, and 14 bases lay in between. In DNA form, the CDR3 reads TGCGCCAGCAGTGAGAGGGGGGGACCCGATGAAGCTTTCTTT. Translated, it gives CASSERGGPDEAFF.

This clone was seen a single time. The chain has TRBV9 and TRBJ2-7; D is perhaps TRBD2 (5 bases). Deletions cut 3 bases from V and 4 bases from J, with 17 bases between. The CDR3 runs 15 residues. The germline V gene has CDR1 SGDLS and CDR2 YYNGEE. The CDR3 sequence: CASSARGFFDYEQYF. The DNA of the CDR3 is TGTGCCAGCAGCGCACGGGGTTTTTTTGATTACGAGCAGTACTTC.

V and J are TRBV18 and TRBJ1-4; the D is unclear. CDR1 KGHSH and CDR2 LQKENI come from the germline V gene. CDR3 length equals 14 residues. V shed 3 bases and J shed 5 bases, with 10 bases lying between them. The CDR3 bases are TGTGCCAGCTCACCTCAAGGAGGGAATGAAAAACTGTTTTTT. Residues: CASSPQGGNEKLFF.

The chain carries TRBV6-5 and TRBJ1-6; TRBD1 agrees at 9 bases. With 6 bases clipped from V and 10 bases from J, the junction kept 7 bases outside the gene matches. This CDR3 comprises 14 residues. The germline gives CDR1 MNHEY, CDR2 SVGAGI. This CDR3 is CASSWDRAKSPLHF. CDR3 DNA sequence: TGTGCCAGCAGCTGGGACAGGGCGAAATCACCCCTCCACTTT.